The 5 T cell receptor beta chains below all came from one sample that was sequenced in a study of blood T cell repertoires in COVID-19. Sequenced by immunoSEQ multiplex PCR; TCRdb stores in-frame clones only, minus some. The repertoire holds 60,000 to 90,000 clones, with approximately 80% as singletons. Sequences were obtained from peripheral blood. The receptors were sampled from a woman in her fifties or sixties with acute or convalescent COVID-19.

This sequence joins TRBV9 and TRBJ2-3; 11 bases line up with TRBD2. This CDR3 spans 16 amino acids. Germline assignment: CDR1 SGDLS and CDR2 YYNGEE. Trimming cost V 0 bases and J 4 bases; bases outside gene matches: 4. The CDR3 region is CASSVVASGRSDTQYF. In DNA, the CDR3 is TGTGCCAGCAGCGTAGTCGCTAGCGGGAGGTCAGATACGCAGTATTTT.

This clone was seen a single time. The chain combines TRBV5-1 with TRBJ2-2; D possibly corresponds to TRBD1 (5 bases). Trimming removed 0 bases at V and 5 bases at J, with 14 bases between. The length of the CDR3 is 16 residues. In germline, CDR1 is SGHRS, CDR2 YFSETQ. CDR3: CASSLGPGIGTGELFF. CDR3 bases: TGCGCCAGCAGCTTGGGGCCAGGGATAGGGACCGGGGAGCTGTTTTTT.

This clone has only a few counts. The rearrangement uses TRBV6-6 and TRBJ1-6, with D possibly TRBD1 on 5 matching bases. The germline CDR1 and CDR2 sequences are MNHNY and SVGAGI (reference sequence). The CDR3 length is 16 residues. Between the trimmed V and J ends, which lost 0 bases and 7 bases, there was a span of 13 bases. CDR3 sequence: CASSYSGGASNSPLHF. DNA for the CDR3: TGTGCCAGCAGTTACTCGGGGGGTGCGTCCAATTCACCCCTCCACTTT.

V gene TRBV6-5 combines with J gene TRBJ1-1, with a possible D match to TRBD1 (6 bases). This CDR3 spans 16 amino acids. V dropped 2 bases and J dropped 0 bases, with 13 bases sitting between them. Germline CDR1 and CDR2: MNHEY and SVGAGI. For the CDR3, the DNA is TGTGCCAGCAGTTACACAGTGACAGGCATGAACACTGAAGCTTTCTTT. Translating gives CASSYTVTGMNTEAFF.

V usage is TRBV30 and J usage is TRBJ1-3; maybe TRBD1 (5 bases). The V gene lost 4 bases and the J gene lost 4 bases, with 11 bases spanning the gap. The CDR3 spans 13 residues. Germline V gene lookup returns CDR1 GTSNPN and CDR2 SVGIG (reference sequence). CDR3 sequence (DNA): TGTGCCTGGAAGTGGACACTGGGAAACACCATATATTTT. As protein: CAWKWTLGNTIYF.